The clone carrying this T cell receptor beta chain has only one observation. This CDR3 has 20 amino acids. Germline V gives CDR1 SGHRS, CDR2 YFSETQ. V shed 0 bases, J shed 3 bases, and the junction held 12 bases outside the gene matches. The entry originates in a study of blood T cell repertoires in COVID-19. Assay: immunoSEQ multiplex PCR; the TCRdb copy retains only in-frame clones and omits some. The table includes around 320,000 clones, about 85% detected once. The chain uses TRBV5-1 and TRBJ2-3; 14 bases align to TRBD2. This TCR derives from a man younger than 35 with active or convalescent COVID-19. Sequencing input: peripheral blood. CDR3 loop: CASSLGRTSGGSSPTDTQYF. In DNA form, the CDR3 reads TGCGCCAGCAGCTTGGGGAGGACTAGCGGGGGGTCATCACCGACAGATACGCAGTATTTT.